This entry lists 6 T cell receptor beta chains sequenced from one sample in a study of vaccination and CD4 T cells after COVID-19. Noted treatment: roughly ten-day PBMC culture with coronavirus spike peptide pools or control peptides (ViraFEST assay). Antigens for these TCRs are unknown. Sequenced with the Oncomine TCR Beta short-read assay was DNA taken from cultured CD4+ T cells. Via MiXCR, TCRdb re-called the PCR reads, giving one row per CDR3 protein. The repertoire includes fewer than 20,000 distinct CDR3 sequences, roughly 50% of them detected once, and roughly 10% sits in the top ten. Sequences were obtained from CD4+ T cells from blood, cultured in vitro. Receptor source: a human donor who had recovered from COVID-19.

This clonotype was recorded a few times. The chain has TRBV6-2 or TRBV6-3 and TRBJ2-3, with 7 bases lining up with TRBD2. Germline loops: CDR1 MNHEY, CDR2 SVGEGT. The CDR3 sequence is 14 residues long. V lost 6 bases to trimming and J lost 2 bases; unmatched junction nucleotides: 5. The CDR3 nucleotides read TGTGCCAGCAGCCCTAGCGGTTACACAGATACGCAGTATTTT. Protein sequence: CASSPSGYTDTQYF.

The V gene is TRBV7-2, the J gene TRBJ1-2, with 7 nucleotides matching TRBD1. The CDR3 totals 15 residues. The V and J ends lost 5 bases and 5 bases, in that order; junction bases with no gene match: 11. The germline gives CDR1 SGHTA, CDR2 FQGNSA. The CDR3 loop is CASSATTGFGYGYTF. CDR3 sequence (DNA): TGTGCCAGCAGCGCTACGACAGGGTTTGGATATGGCTACACCTTC.

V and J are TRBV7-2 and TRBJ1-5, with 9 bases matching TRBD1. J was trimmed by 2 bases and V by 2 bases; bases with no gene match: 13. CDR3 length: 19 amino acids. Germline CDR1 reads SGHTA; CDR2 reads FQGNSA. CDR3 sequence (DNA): TGTGCCAGCAGCTTAAGTTTCGGGACAGGGTTACTAGGCAATCAGCCCCAGCATTTT. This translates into CASSLSFGTGLLGNQPQHF.

CDR3 sequence: CSAFPLGGGKGEQYF. The DNA for the CDR3 is TGCAGTGCGTTTCCTCTGGGGGGTGGGAAGGGCGAGCAGTACTTC. The genes are TRBV20-1 and TRBJ2-7; a possible D gene is TRBD2 (6 bases). Germline CDR1 DFQATT, CDR2 SNEGSKA (reference sequence). This CDR3 spans 15 amino acids. Trimming took off 6 bases at V and 6 bases at J, with 24 bases between the two ends.

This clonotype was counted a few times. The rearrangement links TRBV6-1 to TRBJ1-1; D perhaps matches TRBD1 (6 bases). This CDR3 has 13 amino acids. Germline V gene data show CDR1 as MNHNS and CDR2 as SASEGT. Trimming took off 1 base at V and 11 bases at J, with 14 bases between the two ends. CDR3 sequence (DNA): TGTGCCAGCAGTGAAGGTTTTCGAGGGGGGGCTTTCTTT. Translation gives CASSEGFRGGAFF.

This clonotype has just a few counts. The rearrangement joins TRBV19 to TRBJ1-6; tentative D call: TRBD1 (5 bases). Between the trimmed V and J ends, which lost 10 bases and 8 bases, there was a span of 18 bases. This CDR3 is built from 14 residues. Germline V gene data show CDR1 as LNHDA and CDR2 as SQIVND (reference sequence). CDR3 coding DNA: TGTGCCACTCAAATCCAGGGAATAGATTCACCCCTCCACTTT. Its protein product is CATQIQGIDSPLHF. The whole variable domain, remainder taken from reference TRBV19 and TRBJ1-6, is DGGITQSPKYLFRKEGQNVTLSCEQNLNHDAMYWYRQDPGQGLRLIYYSQIVNDFQKGDIAEGYSVSREKKESFPLTVTSAQKNPTAFYLCATQIQGIDSPLHFGNGTRLTVT.